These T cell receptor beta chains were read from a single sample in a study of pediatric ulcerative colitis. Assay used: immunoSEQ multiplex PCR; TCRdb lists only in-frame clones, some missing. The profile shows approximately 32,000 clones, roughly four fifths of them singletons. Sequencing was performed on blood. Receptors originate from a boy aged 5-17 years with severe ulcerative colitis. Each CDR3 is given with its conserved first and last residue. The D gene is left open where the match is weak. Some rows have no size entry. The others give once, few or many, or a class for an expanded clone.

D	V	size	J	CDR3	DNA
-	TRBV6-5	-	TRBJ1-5	CASSYRYNQPQHF	TGTGCCAGCAGTTACAGATACAATCAGCCCCAGCATTTT
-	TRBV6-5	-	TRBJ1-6	CASRGRDRDRALHF	TGTGCCAGCAGAGGAAGGGACCGGGATAGGGCCCTCCACTTT
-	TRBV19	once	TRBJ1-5	CASSGGQSNQPQHF	TGTGCCAGTAGTGGAGGGCAGAGCAATCAGCCCCAGCATTTT
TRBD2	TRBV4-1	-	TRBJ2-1	CASSLIAGGWNEQFF	TGCGCCAGCAGCCTGATAGCGGGGGGGTGGAATGAGCAGTTCTTC
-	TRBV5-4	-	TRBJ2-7	CASSSIFRRDEQYF	TGTGCCAGCAGCTCAATCTTCCGGCGGGACGAGCAGTACTTC
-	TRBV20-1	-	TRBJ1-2	CSPSHEGYTF	TGCAGTCCTAGCCATGAGGGCTACACCTTC
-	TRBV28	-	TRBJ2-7	CASSPQTGLYEQYF	TGTGCCAGCAGCCCTCAAACAGGGTTGTACGAGCAGTACTTC
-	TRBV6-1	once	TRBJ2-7	CASEGFYYEQYF	TGTGCCAGCGAGGGGTTTTACTACGAGCAGTACTTC
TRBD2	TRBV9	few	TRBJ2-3	CASSKAGGPPTDTQYF	TGTGCCAGCAGCAAAGCGGGGGGCCCCCCTACAGATACGCAGTATTTT
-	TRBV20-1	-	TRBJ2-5	CSAFRETQYF	TGCAGTGCTTTCCGGGAGACCCAGTACTTC
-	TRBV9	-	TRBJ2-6	CASSVVWESSGANVLTF	TGTGCCAGCAGCGTAGTATGGGAGAGCTCTGGGGCCAACGTCCTGACTTTC
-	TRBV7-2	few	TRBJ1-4	CASSLGTGQPNEKLFF	TGTGCCAGCAGCTTAGGTACCGGGCAGCCCAATGAAAAACTGTTTTTT
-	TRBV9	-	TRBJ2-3	CASSVRGTDTQYF	TGTGCCAGCAGCGTGAGGGGCACAGATACGCAGTATTTT
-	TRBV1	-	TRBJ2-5	CTSSPRLAGGPQETQYF	TGCACCAGCAGCCCGAGGCTAGCGGGGGGACCGCAAGAGACCCAGTACTTC
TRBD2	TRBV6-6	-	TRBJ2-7	CASSYQLAVYEQYF	TGTGCCAGCAGTTATCAACTAGCGGTCTACGAGCAGTACTTC
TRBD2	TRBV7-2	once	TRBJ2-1	CASSSIAGSSYNEQFF	TGTGCCAGCAGCTCAATAGCGGGGAGCTCCTACAATGAGCAGTTCTTC
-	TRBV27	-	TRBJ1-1	CASSSGQGTEAFF	TGTGCCAGCAGTTCTGGGCAGGGCACTGAAGCTTTCTTT
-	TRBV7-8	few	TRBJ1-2	CASSWGAYRGTYGYTF	TGTGCCAGCAGCTGGGGAGCCTACAGAGGGACGTATGGCTACACCTTC
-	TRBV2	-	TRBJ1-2	CASSEAPGRNYGYTF	TGTGCCAGCAGTGAAGCCCCAGGCAGGAACTATGGCTACACCTTC
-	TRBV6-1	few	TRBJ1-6	CASSEGQGYSPLHF	TGTGCCAGCAGTGAAGGGCAGGGGTACTCACCCCTCCACTTT
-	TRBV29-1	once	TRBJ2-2	CSAIGVTGELFF	TGCAGCGCCATAGGGGTTACCGGGGAGCTGTTTTTT
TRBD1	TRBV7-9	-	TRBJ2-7	CASSLDGDRGRFEQYF	TGTGCCAGCAGCTTAGATGGGGACAGGGGGCGTTTCGAGCAGTACTTC
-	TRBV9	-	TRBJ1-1	CASSAESATEAFF	TGTGCCAGCAGCGCCGAATCAGCCACTGAAGCTTTCTTT
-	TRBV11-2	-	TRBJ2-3	CASSSTQGGVTDTQYF	TGTGCCAGCAGCTCGACGCAGGGGGGGGTCACAGATACGCAGTATTTT
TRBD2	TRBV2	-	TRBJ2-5	CASSTTSGGPQETQYF	TGTGCCAGCAGCACGACTAGCGGGGGGCCTCAAGAGACCCAGTACTTC
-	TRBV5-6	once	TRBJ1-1	CASSLGQFAEAFF	TGTGCCAGCAGCTTGGGCCAGTTCGCTGAAGCTTTCTTT
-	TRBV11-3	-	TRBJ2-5	CASSPVWGAETQYF	TGTGCCAGCAGCCCCGTCTGGGGGGCTGAGACCCAGTACTTC
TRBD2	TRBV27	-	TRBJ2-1	CASSPRSGGGSYNEQFF	TGTGCCAGCAGTCCGCGTTCGGGGGGAGGCTCCTACAATGAGCAGTTCTTC
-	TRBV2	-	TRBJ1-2	CASPDRDFYGYTF	TGTGCCAGCCCTGACAGAGATTTCTATGGCTACACCTTC
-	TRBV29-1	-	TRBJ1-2	CSVNGRFGGYTF	TGCAGCGTCAATGGACGGTTCGGTGGCTACACCTTC
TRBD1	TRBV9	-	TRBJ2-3	CASSVGPGGRTDTQYF	TGTGCCAGCAGCGTAGGACCAGGGGGACGCACAGATACGCAGTATTTT
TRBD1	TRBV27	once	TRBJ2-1	CACRGLSSYNEQFF	TGTGCCTGCAGGGGGCTCAGCTCCTACAATGAGCAGTTCTTC
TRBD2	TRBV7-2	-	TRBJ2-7	CASSLAPSGGIEQYF	TGTGCCAGCAGCTTAGCGCCTAGCGGGGGAATCGAGCAGTACTTC
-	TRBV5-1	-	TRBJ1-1	CASSLDLVTEAFF	TGCGCCAGCAGCTTGGACCTAGTGACTGAAGCTTTCTTT
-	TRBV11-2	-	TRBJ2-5	CASSFSRGGETQYF	TGTGCCAGCAGCTTTTCGAGGGGGGGAGAGACCCAGTACTTC
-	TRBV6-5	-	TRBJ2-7	CASRNGQSYEQYF	TGTGCCAGCAGAAACGGACAGTCCTACGAGCAGTACTTC
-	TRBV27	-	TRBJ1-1	CASSFRGMNTEAFF	TGTGCCAGCAGTTTTCGGGGAATGAACACTGAAGCTTTCTTT